Listed below are T cell receptor beta chains from one sample, sequenced in a study of T-cell reconstitution after alpha-beta-depleted transplantation in children. TCRdb reanalysed the PCR reads using MiXCR and keeps one entry per CDR3 protein. This sample has a few hundred thousand distinct CDR3 sequences, with about 11% found just once. The source was PBMCs, collected before TCRalphabeta/CD19-depleted stem cell transplant. The receptors were sampled from a child under two years old with acute myeloid leukemia, due to receive a stem cell transplant. Both conserved end residues are trimmed from each CDR3.

V,CDR3
TRBV2,ASSEGPLLYGYT
TRBV4-3,ASSQEVRGEQF
TRBV12-3/TRBV12-4,ASTLLNTEAF
TRBV5-5,ASRPSIGDYGYT
TRBV5-1,ASSQFGGTNTGELF
TRBV11-1,ASSRRADTQY
TRBV29-1,SVRQGDIGYT
TRBV10-3,AISDPGQGGQPQH
TRBV18,ASSPRSPGNEQF
TRBV5-6,ASSMEVYNEQF
TRBV7-9,ASSLALGSETQY
TRBV5-8,ASSLDKFEKLF
TRBV20-1,SARDRDRSYEQY
TRBV30,AWSVGGTGRNTEAF
TRBV5-1,ASSLASSGTSDSSYNSPLH
TRBV10-3,AISEGQGVYKQY
TRBV5-1,ASSPGTFGNTIY
TRBV7-9,ASSLAPNTEAF
TRBV12-3/TRBV12-4,ASSLQDRAYEQY
TRBV30,AWSHRPAEPQH
TRBV5-1,ASSFPGQSFEQH
TRBV6-1,ASTAPDRLETQY
TRBV28,ASSLEREFNEQY
TRBV5-1,ASTGMIGYGYT
TRBV24-1,ATGTENTGELF
TRBV27,ASINWGASQAF
TRBV28,ASSLLAGVIGSTDTQY
TRBV28,ASSLTGAAFDYGYT
TRBV20-1,SAPGFGNEKLF
TRBV7-9,ASSQGPGDNSPLH
TRBV2,AAAGGGYNEQF
TRBV2,ASSGSVGAPTY
TRBV7-2,ASSSRPLELLRY
TRBV2,ASSEARGTVEQF
TRBV11-1,ASSYRTLLYAHHLDTQY
TRBV20-1,SARDVIAGVYYNEQF
TRBV28,ATWTGYNNQPQH
TRBV6-5,ASSYTSSPLH
TRBV24-1,ATSGSRAGGPGTQY
TRBV20-1,SARGTSGMNNEQF
TRBV28,ASSSGQGRVYEQY
TRBV7-2,ASRSASTDTQY
TRBV11-3,ASSLGPDTQY
TRBV7-9,ASNLGVPDTQY
TRBV6-5,ASSYSTGHWYTEAF